This T cell receptor beta chain stems from a study of blood T cell repertoires in COVID-19. Profiled with immunoSEQ multiplex PCR; TCRdb holds only in-frame clones, not every one. The data show 110,000 to 150,000 clones, under 90% seen once. This clone was picked up one time. V lost 9 bases and J 4 bases, leaving 9 bases between the germline ends. Germline V CDR1 and CDR2: MGHDK, SYGVNS. The CDR3 has 11 amino acids. This receptor was identified in a woman between 18 and 29 years old who had been exposed to COVID-19. This rearrangement joins TRBV25-1 to TRBJ1-2; D not certain. Sequencing used PBMCs or T cells enriched from blood (not recorded which). The CDR3 protein is CASSWLYGYTF. Here the CDR3 DNA reads TGTGCCAGTTCGTGGCTCTATGGCTACACCTTC.